Shown below are 17 T cell receptor beta chains from a single sample sequenced in a study of blood T cell repertoires in COVID-19. Method: immunoSEQ multiplex PCR; TCRdb's copy keeps in-frame clones and lacks some. The table records under 500,000 clones, roughly nine tenths of them present only once. The specimen was PBMCs or T cells enriched from blood (not recorded which). The receptors shown here come from a man aged 25 to 45 who had recovered from COVID-19.

The V and J genes are TRBV20-1 and TRBJ2-3; D may be TRBD2 (6 bases). The V end lost 7 bases, the J end lost 4 bases, and 9 bases lay between the germline ends. The CDR3 contains 11 residues. Germline CDR1 DFQATT, CDR2 SNEGSKA (reference sequence). The CDR3 sequence: CSGTSPDTQYF. CDR3 nucleotide sequence: TGCAGTGGAACTAGCCCAGATACGCAGTATTTT.

The rearrangement uses TRBV28 and TRBJ2-1; 9 bases align to TRBD2. The ends lost 5 bases at V and 3 bases at J; junction bases unmatched: 5. The CDR3 is made up of 15 amino acids. Looked up from germline, CDR1 is MDHEN and CDR2 is SYDVKM. CDR3 DNA: TGTGCCAGCAGTCTTAGCGGGAGTATCTACAATGAGCAGTTCTTC. Protein: CASSLSGSIYNEQFF.

The gene calls are TRBV4-1 and TRBJ2-4, with a weak D call TRBD1 (6 bases). Between the trimmed V and J ends, which lost 0 bases and 0 bases, there was a span of 21 bases. CDR1 MGHRA and CDR2 YSYEKL come from the germline V gene. The CDR3 runs to 20 residues. The DNA for the CDR3 is TGCGCCAGCAGCCAAGAATCGATCTCGCAGGGGACGATAGCCAAAAACATTCAGTACTTC. Its protein product is CASSQESISQGTIAKNIQYF.

The rearrangement links TRBV7-2 to TRBJ2-7; D is ambiguous. There are 12 residues in the CDR3. Germline V gene data show CDR1 as SGHTA and CDR2 as FQGNSA. The germline V and J ends were trimmed by 3 bases and 3 bases, with 6 bases remaining between them. The CDR3: CASSFPLYEQYF. In DNA form, the CDR3 reads TGTGCCAGCAGCTTCCCCCTCTACGAGCAGTACTTC. The full variable domain, its missing parts supplied by reference TRBV7-2 and TRBJ2-7, is GAGVSQSPSNKVTEKGKDVELRCDPISGHTALYWYRQSLGQGLEFLIYFQGNSAPDKSGLPSDRFSAERTGGSVSTLTIQRTQQEDSAVYLCASSFPLYEQYFGPGTRLTVT.

Here the CDR3 reads CASSLDGNEQFF. Here the CDR3 DNA reads TGCGCCAGCAGCTTGGACGGGAATGAGCAGTTCTTC. This sequence joins TRBV5-1 and TRBJ2-1; D not resolved. The CDR3 runs to 12 residues. The ends were cut back, 0 bases at V and 7 bases at J, with 5 bases in the middle. Germline CDR1 is SGHRS and CDR2 is YFSETQ.

The V and J genes are TRBV10-3 and TRBJ2-7; D not resolved. V lost 5 bases, J lost 3 bases, and 11 bases lay in between. Germline assignment: CDR1 ENHRY and CDR2 SYGVKD. This CDR3 has 13 residues. The CDR3 nucleotides read TGTGCCATCAGTTCTCGCCTGAGCTACGAGCAGTACTTC. Translated: CAISSRLSYEQYF.

The chain uses TRBV25-1 and TRBJ2-7, with 8 bases identical to TRBD1. Looked up from germline, CDR1 is MGHDK and CDR2 is SYGVNS. V lost 2 bases and J lost 2; bases outside the gene matches: 5. This CDR3 is 15 amino acids long. The CDR3 sequence is CASSETGGPTYEQYF. The CDR3 DNA reads TGTGCCAGCAGTGAAACAGGGGGACCAACCTACGAGCAGTACTTC.

This clone was observed once. The CDR3 is CASSQDAASGGHEQFF. The CDR3 DNA reads TGTGCCAGCAGCCAAGATGCGGCTAGCGGAGGGCATGAGCAGTTCTTC. The chain carries TRBV3-1 (or the pseudogene TRBV3-2) and TRBJ2-1, with 7 bases fitting TRBD2. Trimming cost V 0 bases and J 8 bases; bases outside gene matches: 10. CDR1 LGHDT and CDR2 YNNKEL come from the germline V gene (reference sequence). CDR3 length: 16 residues.

The chain uses TRBV29-1 and TRBJ2-2; TRBD2 matches 8 bases. Germline V CDR1 and CDR2: SQVTM, ANQGSEA. Trimming cost V 6 bases and J 5 bases; bases outside gene matches: 5. The CDR3 covers 13 residues. This CDR3 reads CSVSRGGTGELFF. The CDR3 nucleotides read TGCAGCGTCTCCCGGGGGGGAACCGGGGAGCTGTTTTTT.

V and J are TRBV12-5 and TRBJ1-1; 9 bases map to TRBD1. CDR1 LGHNT and CDR2 FRNRAP come from the germline V gene. V trimming: 0 bases; J trimming: 1 base; junction bases outside the gene matches: 3. The CDR3 consists of 16 residues. The CDR3, as DNA: TGTGCTAGTGGTTTGGTACAGGGGGCGACGAACACTGAAGCTTTCTTT. It encodes CASGLVQGATNTEAFF.

This rearrangement joins TRBV9 to TRBJ2-1; TRBD2 is a possible D gene (7 bases). The germline gives CDR1 SGDLS, CDR2 YYNGEE. The CDR3 totals 15 residues. Trimming cost V 0 bases and J 8 bases, with 15 bases left between them. The CDR3 sequence is CASSVARGALDEQFF. CDR3 nucleotides: TGTGCCAGCAGCGTAGCCCGGGGGGCTCTGGATGAGCAGTTCTTC.

CDR3 residues: CASSVNDLAALNAYEQYF. The CDR3 DNA is TGTGCCAGCAGTGTAAACGACCTAGCGGCTCTAAACGCATACGAGCAGTACTTC. The rearrangement uses TRBV28 and TRBJ2-7, with 7 bases that match TRBD2. The length of the CDR3 is 18 residues. Germline V CDR1 and CDR2: MDHEN, SYDVKM. V was pared by 5 bases and J by 4 bases, with 20 bases of the junction left unmatched.

The rearrangement joins TRBV11-2 to TRBJ1-2, with 9 nucleotides matching TRBD1. Germline V lookup: CDR1 SGHAT, CDR2 FQNNGV. The CDR3 covers 14 residues. Trimming cost V 4 bases and J 8 bases; bases outside gene matches: 8. CDR3 nucleotides: TGTGCCAGCAGCTACGGGGGACAGGGAATGGGCTACACCTTC. Its protein product is CASSYGGQGMGYTF.

The table lists this clone with a few counts. The chain employs TRBV10-1 and TRBJ2-2, with no clear D. Germline V gives CDR1 WNHNN, CDR2 SYGVQD (reference sequence). The CDR3 covers 15 residues. The germline V and J ends were trimmed by 0 bases and 6 bases, with 11 bases remaining between them. The chain's CDR3 is CASSESTSSPGELFF. The DNA of the CDR3 is TGCGCCAGCAGTGAGTCGACTTCTTCTCCCGGGGAGCTGTTTTTT.

J is TRBJ2-2 and V is TRBV5-4; 10 nucleotides align to TRBD2. J gave up 6 bases and V 4 bases, and 3 bases lay outside the gene matches. The CDR3 is 14 residues long. Germline V gives CDR1 SGHNT, CDR2 YYREEE (reference sequence). In nucleotides, the CDR3 is TGTGCCAGCAGCCTAGCGGGAGTTGCCGGGGAGCTGTTTTTT. This sequence encodes CASSLAGVAGELFF. The variable domain in full, with the rest retrieved from reference TRBV5-4 and TRBJ2-2, is ETGVTQSPTHLIKTRGQQVTLRCSSQSGHNTVSWYQQALGQGPQFIFQYYREEENGRGNFPPRFSGLQFPNYSSELNVNALELDDSALYLCASSLAGVAGELFFGEGSRLTVL.

The table lists this clone with a count of one. CDR3 loop: CASSARDRGYQETQYF. The CDR3 region has the DNA TGTGCCAGCAGCGCCCGGGACAGGGGATACCAAGAGACCCAGTACTTC. V usage is TRBV9 and J usage is TRBJ2-5; 10 nucleotides match TRBD1. Germline V lookup: CDR1 SGDLS, CDR2 YYNGEE. The V segment lost 3 bases and the J segment 0 bases; nucleotides outside the gene matches: 5. The CDR3 is made up of 16 amino acids.

This clone has a single count. The chain employs TRBV30 and TRBJ1-5; D may be TRBD1 (6 bases). CDR1 is GTSNPN, CDR2 SVGIG, per germline (reference sequence). V lost 3 bases to trimming and J lost 6 bases, with 18 bases between them. The CDR3 runs to 15 residues. The CDR3 loop reads CAWSEGTGFFQPQHF. The CDR3 DNA follows: TGTGCCTGGAGCGAAGGAACAGGGTTTTTTCAGCCCCAGCATTTT.